The rows below give T cell receptor beta chains drawn from one sample of a study of blood T cell repertoires in COVID-19. Data came from immunoSEQ multiplex PCR; TCRdb stores just in-frame clones and leaves some out. The data show 250,000 or so clones, with approximately 83% seen just once and 5.5% held by the top ten. The sample taken for sequencing was peripheral blood. These receptors all come from a human donor in a cohort sampled during active COVID-19. Each CDR3 is given with its conserved first and last residue. The D gene is left open where the match is weak. Size values are once, few and many counts, or a class for expanded clones, and some rows have none.

J gene | D gene | V gene | clone size | CDR3 protein | CDR3 DNA
TRBJ1-5 | - | TRBV27 | - | CASSLQGQPQHF | TGTGCCAGCAGTTTACAGGGCCAGCCCCAGCATTTT
TRBJ1-1 | TRBD1 | TRBV6-6 | - | CASRAADREEAFF | TGTGCCAGCAGAGCCGCAGACAGGGAGGAAGCTTTCTTT
TRBJ1-3 | TRBD1 | TRBV6-5 | - | CASSQTGGTGNTIYF | TGTGCCAGCAGCCAAACAGGGGGAACGGGAAACACCATATATTTT
TRBJ1-6 | TRBD1 | TRBV11-2 | - | CASSLTGGGSPLHF | TGTGCCAGCAGCTTAACAGGGGGCGGATCACCCCTCCACTTT
TRBJ2-5 | TRBD1 | TRBV11-3 | - | CASSSRGLESETQYF | TGTGCCAGCAGCTCCAGGGGGCTAGAATCGGAGACCCAGTACTTC
TRBJ2-1 | TRBD2 | TRBV19 | - | CASSPQREAYNEQFF | TGTGCCAGTAGTCCGCAGCGGGAGGCCTACAATGAGCAGTTCTTC
TRBJ2-3 | - | TRBV19 | - | CASSSRDGADTQYF | TGTGCCAGTAGTTCCAGGGATGGGGCGGATACGCAGTATTTT
TRBJ1-6 | - | TRBV3-1/TRBV3-2 | - | CASSQITSNSYNSPLHF | TGTGCCAGCAGCCAAATTACGAGCAACTCCTATAATTCACCCCTCCACTTT
TRBJ2-7 | - | TRBV29-1 | - | CSALGGAIEQYF | TGCAGCGCCCTTGGGGGGGCGATCGAGCAGTACTTC
TRBJ1-2 | - | TRBV10-3 | once | CAISLQGAHYGYTF | TGTGCCATCAGCTTACAGGGTGCCCATTATGGCTACACCTTC
TRBJ1-2 | - | TRBV5-1 | few | CASSIPTRDSSPYGYTF | TGCGCCAGCAGTATACCAACCCGGGACTCCAGTCCTTATGGCTACACCTTC
TRBJ2-5 | TRBD1 | TRBV4-1 | - | CASSQHNFRDREETQYF | TGCGCCAGCAGCCAACATAACTTCCGGGACAGGGAGGAGACCCAGTACTTC
TRBJ1-2 | TRBD1 | TRBV7-9 | - | CASSVGTAGYTF | TGTGCCAGCAGCGTAGGGACAGCAGGCTACACCTTC
TRBJ1-1 | - | TRBV5-1 | - | CASSLGREGAFF | TGCGCCAGCAGCTTGGGGAGGGAGGGAGCTTTCTTT
TRBJ2-4 | - | TRBV27 | once | CASSSVGTGNIQYF | TGTGCCAGCAGTTCCGTCGGAACGGGGAACATTCAGTACTTC
TRBJ2-3 | TRBD2 | TRBV2 | - | CASKELAGGRADTQYF | TGTGCCAGTAAAGAGCTAGCGGGGGGGCGGGCAGATACGCAGTATTTT
TRBJ2-7 | TRBD1 | TRBV29-1 | - | CSVITGTGTYEQYF | TGCAGCGTGATCACCGGGACAGGGACCTACGAGCAGTACTTC
TRBJ1-2 | - | TRBV28 | few | CASSLEIDGYTF | TGTGCCAGCAGTTTAGAAATAGATGGCTACACCTTC
TRBJ2-7 | TRBD2 | TRBV9 | - | CASSSEGRESSYEQYF | TGTGCCAGCAGCTCCGAAGGGAGGGAGAGCTCCTACGAGCAGTACTTC
TRBJ1-3 | - | TRBV5-1 | - | CASSASGGNTIYF | TGCGCCAGCAGCGCATCGGGTGGAAACACCATATATTTT
TRBJ2-7 | TRBD2 | TRBV11-2 | once | CASSFNPGLAGLYEQYF | TGTGCCAGCAGCTTCAATCCGGGACTAGCCGGCCTCTACGAGCAGTACTTC
TRBJ2-1 | - | TRBV5-1 | - | CASSLTSSYNEQFF | TGCGCCAGCAGCCTTACTAGCTCCTACAATGAGCAGTTCTTC
TRBJ1-2 | TRBD1 | TRBV30 | many | CAWSQIRRQGQHGYTF | TGTGCCTGGAGTCAAATTCGTCGACAGGGACAACATGGCTACACCTTC
TRBJ2-3 | TRBD2 | TRBV19 | - | CASSWVAGDTDTQYF | TGTGCCAGTAGCTGGGTAGCGGGGGACACAGATACGCAGTATTTT
TRBJ1-1 | TRBD1 | TRBV10-3 | once | CAISETGTGITEAFF | TGTGCCATCAGTGAAACCGGGACAGGGATAACTGAAGCTTTCTTT
TRBJ2-1 | - | TRBV24-1 | - | CATSDPVVEGSNEQFF | TGTGCCACCAGTGATCCCGTTGTAGAGGGATCCAATGAGCAGTTCTTC
TRBJ1-3 | - | TRBV5-1 | - | CASSSGLIGNTIYF | TGCGCCAGCAGTTCGGGACTGATCGGAAACACCATATATTTT
TRBJ2-3 | - | TRBV27 | - | CASSSGQLSTDTQYF | TGTGCCAGCAGTTCTGGACAGTTGAGCACAGATACGCAGTATTTT
TRBJ2-7 | - | TRBV6-5 | once | CASSYRGGEQYF | TGTGCCAGCAGTTACAGGGGTGGCGAGCAGTACTTC
TRBJ1-1 | - | TRBV5-4 | - | CASSLEGGITEAFF | TGTGCCAGCAGCTTGGAGGGAGGCATCACTGAAGCTTTCTTT
TRBJ1-4 | - | TRBV5-8 | - | CASSWRDNEKLFF | TGTGCCAGCAGCTGGAGAGATAATGAAAAACTGTTTTTT
TRBJ2-3 | - | TRBV5-1 | - | CASSLESSNTQYF | TGCGCCAGCAGCTTGGAGAGTTCAAATACGCAGTATTTT
TRBJ2-5 | TRBD2 | TRBV7-2 | - | CASSSRTSARQTQYF | TGTGCCAGTAGCTCAAGGACTAGCGCTAGGCAGACCCAGTACTTC
TRBJ1-2 | - | TRBV5-4 | - | CASSLVDRRNYGYTF | TGTGCCAGCAGCCTCGTGGACAGACGCAACTATGGCTACACCTTC
TRBJ2-5 | TRBD1 | TRBV10-3 | - | CAISGATGEETQYF | TGTGCCATCAGTGGAGCTACAGGGGAAGAGACCCAGTACTTC
TRBJ1-1 | - | TRBV21-1 | - | CASSPKGTRAGTEAFF | TGTGCCAGCAGCCCTAAAGGGACCAGGGCGGGGACTGAAGCTTTCTTT
TRBJ2-7 | TRBD2 | TRBV11-2 | - | CASSFVASGSNEQYF | TGTGCCAGCAGCTTCGTCGCTAGCGGGAGTAACGAGCAGTACTTC
TRBJ1-5 | - | TRBV3-1/TRBV3-2 | - | CASSMTRNQPQHF | TGTGCCAGCAGCATGACACGGAATCAGCCCCAGCATTTT
TRBJ2-5 | - | TRBV4-1 | - | CASSRGPQETQYF | TGCGCCAGCAGCCGGGGGCCCCAAGAGACCCAGTACTTC
TRBJ2-5 | - | TRBV6-5 | - | CASSPVETQYF | TGTGCCAGCAGTCCGGTAGAGACCCAGTACTTC
TRBJ2-2 | TRBD2 | TRBV27 | - | CASSASGGAETGELFF | TGTGCCAGCAGTGCCTCCGGGGGGGCCGAAACCGGGGAGCTGTTTTTT
TRBJ1-4 | - | TRBV5-5 | - | CASNRVGQNEKLFF | TGTGCCAGCAACAGGGTAGGGCAGAATGAAAAACTGTTTTTT
TRBJ1-1 | - | TRBV6-1 | - | CASSAQGRDSNTEAFF | TGTGCCAGCAGTGCACAAGGGCGGGACTCGAACACTGAAGCTTTCTTT
TRBJ1-1 | - | TRBV7-2 | - | CASSYGRNTEAFF | TGTGCCAGCAGCTACGGGAGGAACACTGAAGCTTTCTTT
TRBJ2-5 | - | TRBV6-5 | - | CASSYSWGPGETQYF | TGTGCCAGCAGTTACTCGTGGGGGCCGGGGGAGACCCAGTACTTC
TRBJ2-1 | TRBD2 | TRBV5-1 | - | CASSLSSGRFLVNEQFF | TGCGCCAGCAGCTTGTCTAGCGGGAGGTTCCTAGTGAATGAGCAGTTCTTC
TRBJ1-3 | - | TRBV7-6 | - | CASSSSQGTIYF | TGTGCCAGCAGCTCTTCCCAGGGCACCATATATTTT
TRBJ1-3 | - | TRBV16 | few | CASSQSGKRNTIYF | TGTGCCAGCAGCCAATCGGGCAAGCGAAACACCATATATTTT
TRBJ1-3 | - | TRBV2 | - | CASSEFENRRSGNTIYF | TGTGCCAGCAGTGAATTTGAAAACAGACGTTCTGGAAACACCATATATTTT
TRBJ2-1 | - | TRBV5-5 | - | CASSFNADSSYNEQFF | TGTGCCAGCAGCTTTAATGCTGATAGCTCCTACAATGAGCAGTTCTTC
TRBJ2-7 | - | TRBV28 | - | CASSLSQGGVPYEQYF | TGTGCCAGCAGTTTGTCACAGGGAGGGGTACCTTACGAGCAGTACTTC
TRBJ1-2 | - | TRBV19 | - | CATHSHGYTF | TGTGCCACCCATTCCCATGGCTACACCTTC